Listed below are T cell receptor beta chains from one sample, sequenced in a study. TCRdb called the 5' RACE reads again in MiXCR, with one record for every CDR3 protein. This table has about 54,000 distinct CDR3 sequences, 15% to 20% appearing once. The sequenced material came from naive CD4+ T cells sorted from blood. These receptors came from a female donor with breast cancer. Each CDR3 is given with its conserved first and last residue. The D gene is left open where the match is weak. Not every row has a clone size; where given, it reads once, few, many or a size class.

j_call	d_call	v_call	clone_size	cdr3_nt	cdr3_aa
TRBJ2-3	-	TRBV6-1	few	TGTGCCAGCAGTGATCCTAGCTCAGATACGCAGTATTTT	CASSDPSSDTQYF
TRBJ1-1	-	TRBV5-1	-	TGCGCCAGCAGCTTGACTGACGCCTTTCGTGGGACTGAAGCTTTCTTT	CASSLTDAFRGTEAFF
TRBJ2-7	-	TRBV29-1	-	TGCAGCGTTGAACGGAGCCAATACGAGCAGTACTTC	CSVERSQYEQYF
TRBJ2-3	-	TRBV9	few	TGTGCCAGCAGCGTAGGGGTGTGGAGCACAGATACGCAGTATTTT	CASSVGVWSTDTQYF
TRBJ2-7	TRBD2	TRBV20-1	few	TGCAGTGCTACGTTTATCGGGACTAGCGGGAACGAGCAGTACTTC	CSATFIGTSGNEQYF
TRBJ2-2	-	TRBV5-1	few	TGCGCCAGCAGTTTTGACGCGAACACCGGGGAGCTGTTTTTT	CASSFDANTGELFF
TRBJ1-1	-	TRBV6-2/TRBV6-3	many	TGTGCCAGCAGAGGAGGGGGAAACTTAATGAACACTGAAGCTTTCTTT	CASRGGGNLMNTEAFF
TRBJ1-1	-	TRBV6-1	-	TGTGCCAGCAGTGAATACGAGGTCGGGGGAGCTTTCTTT	CASSEYEVGGAFF
TRBJ1-4	-	TRBV7-8	-	TGTGCCAGCAGCACCGGACCGAACGACCCCCATGAAAAACTGTTTTTT	CASSTGPNDPHEKLFF
TRBJ2-7	-	TRBV6-2/TRBV6-3	-	TGTGCCAGCAGTTACGTAGGATACGAGCAGTACTTC	CASSYVGYEQYF
TRBJ2-3	TRBD2	TRBV7-2	few	TGTGCCAGCAGCTTAAGGCGGGAGGGAGATACGCAGTATTTT	CASSLRREGDTQYF
TRBJ1-1	-	TRBV7-7	many	TGTGCTAGCAGTCTCAACAGGAACACTGAAGCTTTCTTT	CASSLNRNTEAFF
TRBJ1-5	-	TRBV10-3	few	TGTGCCATCAGTGAGTTACAGGGAGACAATCAGCCCCAGCATTTT	CAISELQGDNQPQHF
TRBJ2-3	TRBD2	TRBV29-1	-	TGCAGCGTTCGACTAGCGGGAGGGTCGTCGGGCACAGATACGCAGTATTTT	CSVRLAGGSSGTDTQYF
TRBJ2-1	-	TRBV28	-	TGTGCCAGCAGTTCTTCCAGAATGAATTTGAATGAGCAGTTCTTC	CASSSSRMNLNEQFF
TRBJ1-4	-	TRBV6-2/TRBV6-3	-	TGTGCCAGCAGTTACTGGAGAGCCTCGGAAAAACTGTTTTTT	CASSYWRASEKLFF
TRBJ1-2	-	TRBV7-9	few	TGTGCCAGCAGCTTGGTTCTAGCTAACTATGGCTACACCTTC	CASSLVLANYGYTF
TRBJ1-4	-	TRBV28	few	TGTGCCAGCAGTTTATTAGGAACAAGTAATGAAAAACTGTTTTTT	CASSLLGTSNEKLFF
TRBJ1-1	-	TRBV5-6	-	TGTGCCAGCAGCGGAGCGGGACATCCGAACACTGAAGCTTTCTTT	CASSGAGHPNTEAFF
TRBJ2-1	TRBD1	TRBV20-1	-	TGCAGGGCTGCCTTCGGGACAGGAAAGTCGGGGTTCTTC	CRAAFGTGKSGFF
TRBJ1-1	-	TRBV5-1	many	TGCGCCAGCAGCTATCGCGACCGCACTGAAGCTTTCTTT	CASSYRDRTEAFF
TRBJ2-2	-	TRBV5-1	-	TGCGCCTGCAGAGGGCCAGCGGACACCGGGGAGCTGTTTTTT	CACRGPADTGELFF
TRBJ2-5	-	TRBV7-7	many	TGTGCTAGCAGCTTAGGGGATGTGGAGACCCAGTACTTC	CASSLGDVETQYF
TRBJ2-5	TRBD1	TRBV5-5	few	TGTGCCAGCAGCTTGGATTTTAGGGGGCACAGGGGTTCAGAGACCCAGTACTTC	CASSLDFRGHRGSETQYF
TRBJ1-2	-	TRBV5-5	-	TGTGCCAGCAGCTTGGCGGCCGACCTCCAGGGGGGCTACACCTTC	CASSLAADLQGGYTF
TRBJ2-3	-	TRBV5-1	many	TGCGCCAGCAGCCTCCGAGGCACAGATACGCAGTATTTT	CASSLRGTDTQYF
TRBJ2-3	TRBD1	TRBV24-1	few	TGTGCCACCAGTAACACCGGGACAGGGATTTCCGGTACGCAGTATTTT	CATSNTGTGISGTQYF
TRBJ1-1	TRBD1	TRBV12-3/TRBV12-4	-	TGTGCCAGCAGTTGGGGGACAGCCATCAGGGGCACTGAAGCTTTCTTT	CASSWGTAIRGTEAFF
TRBJ1-5	-	TRBV7-9	-	TGTGCCAGCAGCCCCCGGGATCCCAATCAGCCCCAGCATTTT	CASSPRDPNQPQHF
TRBJ2-2	-	TRBV5-1	many	TGCGCCAGCAGATTCGACACCGGGGAGCTGTTTTTT	CASRFDTGELFF
TRBJ2-7	TRBD1	TRBV5-1	-	TGCGCCAGCAGCTCCGGACAGGGGGGATCCTACGAGCAGTACTTC	CASSSGQGGSYEQYF
TRBJ2-7	-	TRBV7-9	few	TGTGCCAGCAGCCCCTCGGGGGCCCAACACGAGCAGTACTTC	CASSPSGAQHEQYF
TRBJ2-6	TRBD2	TRBV4-2	-	TGTGCCAGCAGCCAAGATCGACTAGCGGTATTCTCTGGGGCCAACGTCCTGACTTTC	CASSQDRLAVFSGANVLTF
TRBJ2-3	TRBD1	TRBV24-1	few	TGTGCCACCAGTGGTCTCCCGGGACGGGACAGGACTAGCACAGATACGCAGTATTTT	CATSGLPGRDRTSTDTQYF
TRBJ1-4	TRBD1	TRBV20-1	few	TGCAGTGCCCCGGGACAGTCTAATGAAAAACTGTTTTTT	CSAPGQSNEKLFF
TRBJ2-1	TRBD1	TRBV5-1	-	TGCGCCAGCAGTTATCCGGGACAGGGGTTTCGGGATTCGGCCTACAATGAGCAGTTCTTC	CASSYPGQGFRDSAYNEQFF
TRBJ2-1	-	TRBV11-2	few	TGTGCCAGCAGCTTAGATACGGCTAATGAGCAGTTCTTC	CASSLDTANEQFF
TRBJ2-1	-	TRBV20-1	-	TGCAGTGCCAAGGGCGGTAGCTCCTACAATGAGCAGTTCTTC	CSAKGGSSYNEQFF
TRBJ2-3	TRBD2	TRBV5-1	many	TGCGCCAGCAGCTCCTTAGCGGGAGGAGGGTCAGATACGCAGTATTTT	CASSSLAGGGSDTQYF
TRBJ2-7	TRBD2	TRBV7-2	-	TGTGCCAGCAGCTTAGTCGCGGGAGGGTCGTCCTACGAGCAGTACTTC	CASSLVAGGSSYEQYF
TRBJ2-5	-	TRBV7-2	many	TGTGCCAGCAGCTTACCCCGTCACGAGACCCAGTACTTC	CASSLPRHETQYF
TRBJ2-5	-	TRBV2	-	TGTGCCAGCAGTGAAGCATGGCCAGCTGGGGAAGAGACCCAGTACTTC	CASSEAWPAGEETQYF